This TCR beta chain was identified during a study of blood T cells in healthy people across ages. Concerning this clonotype itself: The target antigen is unknown.

General observations from the study: Among T cells, TCR beta diversity per million cells dropped roughly linearly as age rose.

A second PCR, run for about 7 to 11 cycles, used a sample-barcoded 5' primer plus a J-beta primer mix. TCRdb redid the calling of the 5' RACE reads with MiXCR, one entry per CDR3 protein. The sample lists about 800,000 distinct CDR3 sequences, roughly 60% occurring once. V was pared by 2 bases and J by 6 bases, with 7 bases between. The germline V gene has CDR1 SGDLS and CDR2 YYNGEE. The CDR3 totals 12 residues. The TCR originated in a man younger than 40 in good health. Sequencing was carried out using blood. This chain uses TRBV9 with TRBJ2-3; D unclear. The CDR3 sequence is CASSVFMDTQYF. CDR3 DNA sequence: TGTGCCAGCAGCGTTTTCATGGATACGCAGTATTTT.